The T cell receptor (beta chain) under discussion was sequenced for a study of shared T cell receptors in the human thymus. The CDR3 sequence is 13 residues long. The germline V and J ends were trimmed by 8 bases and 4 bases, with 13 bases remaining between them. Germline V lookup: CDR1 SGHTA, CDR2 FQGNSA. This clone has only a few counts. Profiling relied on immunoSEQ multiplex PCR, and the TCRdb table lists in-frame clones only, not all of them. Of hundreds of thousands of clones detected, 75% to 90% appear once; the ten largest clones hold around 0.0099%. These data were also reused for a study on human thymus T cells. This second report adds: Healthy Finnish infants undergoing corrective surgery for congenital heart defects were the donors. Thymus pieces cut out during corrective heart surgery were the tissue that was used. Unrelated individuals reportedly shared highly overlapping thymic TCR repertoires.

V usage is TRBV7-2 and J usage is TRBJ2-3; D ambiguous. The TCR comes from a girl less than two years old with a congenital heart defect. Source material: thymocytes. For the CDR3, the DNA is TGTGCCAGCGGGCTGGTATCCCCAGATACGCAGTATTTT. Its protein is CASGLVSPDTQYF.